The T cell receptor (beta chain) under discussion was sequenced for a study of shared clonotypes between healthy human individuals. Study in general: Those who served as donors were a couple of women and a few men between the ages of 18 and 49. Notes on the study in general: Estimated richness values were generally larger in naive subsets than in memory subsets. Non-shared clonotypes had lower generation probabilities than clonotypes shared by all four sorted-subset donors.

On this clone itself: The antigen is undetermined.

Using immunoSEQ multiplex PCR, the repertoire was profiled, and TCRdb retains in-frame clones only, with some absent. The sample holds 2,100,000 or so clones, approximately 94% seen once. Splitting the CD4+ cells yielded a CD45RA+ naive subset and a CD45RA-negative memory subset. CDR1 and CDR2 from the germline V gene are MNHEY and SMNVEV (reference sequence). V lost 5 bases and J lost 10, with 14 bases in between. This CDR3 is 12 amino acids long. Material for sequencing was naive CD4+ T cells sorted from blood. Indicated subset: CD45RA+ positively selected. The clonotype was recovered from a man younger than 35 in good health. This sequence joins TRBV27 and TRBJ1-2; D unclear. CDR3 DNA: TGTGCCAGCAGTGCTGGACTAAATGCCTACACCTTC. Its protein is CASSAGLNAYTF.